This section outlines one TCR beta chain sequence together with its context. Its antigen is undetermined. MiXCR was run by TCRdb on the 5' RACE reads, yielding one entry per CDR3 protein. The repertoire holds roughly 48,000 distinct CDR3 sequences, roughly 25% seen once, with roughly a quarter in the top ten. The entry originates in a study of neurological immune-mediated disorders. Regarding the study as a whole: It was HTLV-1-associated myelopathy that showed the most TCR clonal expansion, while multiple sclerosis showed the least, falling below healthy controls. Private repertoires in all groups were suggested by the finding that expanded clones across subjects shared no CDR3 amino acid sequences.

Healthy control participants comprised blood bank volunteers in Maryland, USA. The sample comprised PBMCs. This receptor was identified in a woman in her 70s in good health.

The CDR3 is CASSYTPWAGQGQQPQHF. CDR3 sequence (DNA): TGTGCCAGCAGTTACACCCCCTGGGCAGGACAGGGTCAACAGCCCCAGCATTTT. This chain connects TRBV6-2 or TRBV6-3 to TRBJ1-5; TRBD1 aligns across 8 bases. Germline V CDR1 and CDR2: MNHEY, SVGEGT. This CDR3 is built from 18 residues. V was pared by 2 bases and J by 7 bases, with 16 bases of the junction left unmatched.